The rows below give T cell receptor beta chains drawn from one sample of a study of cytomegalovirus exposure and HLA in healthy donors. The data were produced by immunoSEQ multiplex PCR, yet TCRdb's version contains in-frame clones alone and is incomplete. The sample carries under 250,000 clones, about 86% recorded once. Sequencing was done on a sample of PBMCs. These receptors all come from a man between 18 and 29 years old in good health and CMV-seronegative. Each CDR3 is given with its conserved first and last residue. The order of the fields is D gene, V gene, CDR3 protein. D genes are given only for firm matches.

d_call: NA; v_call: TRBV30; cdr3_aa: CAWTGARELFF
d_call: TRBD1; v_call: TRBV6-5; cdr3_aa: CATNPSGRGQGGYTF
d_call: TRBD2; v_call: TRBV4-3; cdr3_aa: CASSHSTSWGETQYF
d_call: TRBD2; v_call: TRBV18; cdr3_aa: CASSLSGTSGSYEQYF
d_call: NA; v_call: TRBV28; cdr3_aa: CASKGDTGELFF
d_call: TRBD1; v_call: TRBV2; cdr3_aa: CATSGGVYYGYTF
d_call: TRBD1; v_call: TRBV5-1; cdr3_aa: CASSLTGVEETQYF
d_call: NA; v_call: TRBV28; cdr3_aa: CASSVGGDSNQPQHF
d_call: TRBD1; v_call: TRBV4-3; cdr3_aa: CASSRERTGGISPLHF
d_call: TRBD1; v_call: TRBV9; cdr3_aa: CASSGHTGTVQFF
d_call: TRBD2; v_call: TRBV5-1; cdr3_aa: CASSLAASGGQETQYF
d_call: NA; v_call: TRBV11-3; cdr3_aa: CASSFTGMMVEQFF
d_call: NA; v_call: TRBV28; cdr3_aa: CASSLAFYEQYF
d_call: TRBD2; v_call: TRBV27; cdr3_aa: CASTPGLAGGPTYEQYF
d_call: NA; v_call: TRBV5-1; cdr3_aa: CASSLQGPYTEAFF
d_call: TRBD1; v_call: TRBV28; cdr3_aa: CASSLTGFNTEAFF
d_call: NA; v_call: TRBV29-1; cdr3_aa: CSALLTDYEQYF
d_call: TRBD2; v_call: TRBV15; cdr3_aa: CATSRETSGSYNEQFF
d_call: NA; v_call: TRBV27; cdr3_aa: CASSGDTPEQYF
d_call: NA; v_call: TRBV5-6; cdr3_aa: CASSGTGGNTEAFF
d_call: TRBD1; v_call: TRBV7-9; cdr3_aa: CASSLGDSQGFF
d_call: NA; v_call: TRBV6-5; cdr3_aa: CASSSQTDTEAFF
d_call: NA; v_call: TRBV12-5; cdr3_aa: CASGSVQGQPVATNEKLFF
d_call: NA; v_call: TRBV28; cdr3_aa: CASSFLDSDNSPLHF
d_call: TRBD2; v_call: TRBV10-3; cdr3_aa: CATHRGGDTYEQYF
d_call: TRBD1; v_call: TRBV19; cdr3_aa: CASSKDRGRDYGYTF
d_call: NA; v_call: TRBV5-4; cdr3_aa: CASSLISGNTEAFF
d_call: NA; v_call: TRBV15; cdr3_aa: CATSRDREAHSPLHF
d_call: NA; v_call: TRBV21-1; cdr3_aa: CASSGTGGVPGELFF
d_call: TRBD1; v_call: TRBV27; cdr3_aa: CASMTGGAYDIQYF
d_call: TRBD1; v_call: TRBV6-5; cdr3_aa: CASQGGNQPQHF
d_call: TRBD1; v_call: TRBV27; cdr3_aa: CASHRGRDTEAFF
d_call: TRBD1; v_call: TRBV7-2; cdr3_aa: CASSSTGNYGYTF
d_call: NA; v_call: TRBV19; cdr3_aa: CASPDKAKNIQYF
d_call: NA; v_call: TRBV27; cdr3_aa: CASSLIAVSTEAFF
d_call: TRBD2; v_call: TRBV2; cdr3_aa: CASSVQGGGLTDTQYF
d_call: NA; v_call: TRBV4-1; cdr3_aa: CASSQDEGRTEDF
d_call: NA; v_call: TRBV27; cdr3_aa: CASSSAGYEQYF
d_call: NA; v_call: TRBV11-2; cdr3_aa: CASSLDIARADGYTF
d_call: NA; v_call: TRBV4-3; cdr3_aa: CASSQWSGRYEQYF
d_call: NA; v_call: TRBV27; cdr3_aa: CASSLGGPPYEQYF